One and the same sample provided the 10 T cell receptor beta chains below, sequenced in a study of blood T cells in healthy people across ages. Using a J-beta primer mix together with a sample-barcoded 5' primer, a second PCR was run for roughly 7 to 11 cycles. TCRdb analysed the 5' RACE reads with MiXCR anew, one entry per CDR3 protein. The sample consists of roughly 1,500,000 distinct CDR3 sequences, around 36% of them appearing once. Input material: blood. These receptors all stem from a woman between 25 and 40 years old in good health.

This clonotype was seen many times. The chain recombines TRBV4-1 with TRBJ2-5; maybe TRBD1 (5 bases). There are 15 residues in the CDR3. Trimming took 1 base from V and 1 from J, leaving 10 bases between them. The germline CDR1 and CDR2 sequences are MGHRA and YSYEKL. CDR3 in amino acids: CASSQVAGFQETQYF. The CDR3 region has the DNA TGCGCCAGCAGCCAAGTGGCAGGGTTCCAAGAGACCCAGTACTTC.

This clonotype was seen once. The chain couples TRBV7-2 to TRBJ2-1; TRBD2 agrees at 15 bases. Germline lookup yields CDR1 SGHTA and CDR2 FQGNSA. The trim removed 6 bases at V and 0 bases at J, leaving 9 bases unmatched. This CDR3 is built from 19 residues. The CDR3, as DNA: TGTGCCAGCAGTCCGGGACTAGCGGGAGGTTCTAGCTCCTACAATGAGCAGTTCTTC. Encoded protein: CASSPGLAGGSSSYNEQFF.

A note on this clonotype: One end of the junction is discordant with germline, which a read error may explain. The chain is built from TRBV12-3 or TRBV12-4 and TRBJ2-3; D might be TRBD1 (6 bases). CDR3 length equals 13 residues. CDR3 sequence: CASSRQAVDAQYF. CDR3 nucleotides: TGTGCCAGCAGCCGACAGGCAGTAGATGCGCAGTATTTT.

This clonotype was seen more than once but under ten times. This sequence joins TRBV20-1 and TRBJ2-7; no clear D. The CDR3 spans 14 residues. Germline V gene lookup returns CDR1 DFQATT and CDR2 SNEGSKA (reference sequence). V was clipped by 0 bases and J by 7 bases, with 16 bases between them. CDR3 coding DNA: TGCAGTGCTAGAGATCCGGGTCTCATCAGGGAGCAGTACTTC. It translates to CSARDPGLIREQYF.

This sequence joins TRBV18 and TRBJ1-5; unclear D gene. V lost 8 bases, J lost 4 bases, and 18 bases lay in between. Germline CDR1 is KGHSH and CDR2 is LQKENI. The CDR3 has 15 residues. The CDR3 DNA reads as TGTGCCAGCAAAGGTAACGGGAAAGGTAATCAGCCCCAGCATTTT. Its translation: CASKGNGKGNQPQHF.

This clonotype appeared a few times. The rearrangement uses TRBV27 and TRBJ2-1; either TRBD1 or TRBD2 may fit D (6 bases each). The V gene lost 7 bases and the J gene lost 3 bases, with 13 bases spanning the gap. From germline, CDR1 is MNHEY and CDR2 SMNVEV (reference sequence). This CDR3 is built from 14 residues. The CDR3 DNA sequence: TGTGCCAGCAAGGAGGGGGGAAGCTACAATGAGCAGTTCTTC. Protein: CASKEGGSYNEQFF.

This clonotype showed up just a few times. This chain links TRBV6-1 with TRBJ2-1; a weak D match, TRBD2 (6 bases). The CDR3 is 15 amino acids. Germline V lookup: CDR1 MNHNS, CDR2 SASEGT. Deletions cut 4 bases from V and 2 bases from J, with 12 bases between. CDR3 bases: TGTGCCAGCAGTGCCGACAGCGGGCCCTACAATGAGCAGTTCTTC. This translates into CASSADSGPYNEQFF.

V usage is TRBV3-1 and J usage is TRBJ2-4; 7 bases agree with TRBD1. Germline CDR1 and CDR2: LGHDT and YNNKEL (reference sequence). The CDR3 consists of 16 residues. V shed 1 base and J 3 bases; nucleotides not matched to a gene: 6. For the CDR3, the DNA is TGTGCCAGCAGCCAAGGGACAGGCCCCCTCAAAAACATTCAGTACTTC. Its protein is CASSQGTGPLKNIQYF.

The chain recombines TRBV3-1 with TRBJ2-1; perhaps TRBD2 as D (6 bases). With 1 base removed from V and 7 bases from J, the gap between germline ends came to 11 bases. The germline V gene has CDR1 LGHDT and CDR2 YNNKEL (reference sequence). CDR3 size: 14 residues. This CDR3 reads CASSQATSLNEQFF. The CDR3 coding sequence is TGTGCCAGCAGCCAAGCGACTAGTCTTAATGAGCAGTTCTTC.

In its sample, this clonotype was seen a few times. The rearrangement uses TRBV7-2 and TRBJ2-6, with a tentative D call TRBD2 (6 bases). The CDR3 has 18 amino acids. With 1 base removed from V and 0 bases from J, the gap between germline ends came to 13 bases. Per germline, CDR1 SGHTA and CDR2 FQGNSA. CDR3 in DNA: TGTGCCAGCAGCTTAGATAGTAGCGGTCCCTCTGGGGCCAACGTCCTGACTTTC. Amino acids: CASSLDSSGPSGANVLTF.